Shown below are 28 T cell receptor beta chains from a single sample sequenced in a study of T cells after yellow fever vaccination. TCRdb called the 5' RACE reads again in MiXCR, with one record for every CDR3 protein. The table records roughly 150,000 distinct CDR3 sequences, approximately 6.6% of them present only once. This specimen consisted of CD4+ T cells sorted from PBMCs, obtained 10 days after the yellow fever booster vaccination. Source of these receptors: a young man who received the YFV17D yellow fever vaccine.

This clonotype was recorded at least ten times. This sequence joins TRBV10-3 and TRBJ1-3; D uncertain. With 8 bases removed from V and 1 base from J, the gap between germline ends came to 9 bases. CDR1 and CDR2 (germline): ENHRY, SYGVKD. This CDR3 region has 13 residues. Written as DNA, the CDR3 is TGTGCCATCGGTCAAGGGTCTGGAAACACCATATATTTT. Amino acid sequence: CAIGQGSGNTIYF.

This clonotype came up many times. The V gene is TRBV11-2, the J gene TRBJ2-7; D possibly corresponds to TRBD2 (5 bases). CDR1 SGHAT and CDR2 FQNNGV come from the germline V gene. V lost 1 base and J 2 bases, leaving 12 bases between the germline ends. The CDR3 runs to 15 residues. Here the CDR3 DNA reads TGTGCCAGCAGCTTAGGTTTGGGAGAAGCCTACGAGCAGTACTTC. This sequence encodes CASSLGLGEAYEQYF. Using reference TRBV11-2 and TRBJ2-7 for the parts outside the CDR3, the full variable domain is EAGVAQSPRYKIIEKRQSVAFWCNPISGHATLYWYQQILGQGPKLLIQFQNNGVVDDSQLPKDRFSAERLKGVDSTLKIQPAKLEDSAVYLCASSLGLGEAYEQYFGPGTRLTVT.

This clonotype was picked up many times. The genes are TRBV20-1 and TRBJ2-4; weak D call: TRBD1 (6 bases). Looked up from germline, CDR1 is DFQATT and CDR2 is SNEGSKA (reference sequence). The CDR3 extends over 13 amino acids. V was clipped by 6 bases and J by 1 base, with 10 bases between them. The CDR3 spells CSATQGAKNIQYF. CDR3 in DNA: TGCAGTGCCACCCAGGGGGCCAAAAACATTCAGTACTTC.

This clonotype was seen many times. The CDR3 bases are TGTGCCAGTAGTATAGTTGCGGGAGGAGCAGATACGCAGTATTTT. The encoded protein is CASSIVAGGADTQYF. This chain links TRBV19 with TRBJ2-3; 8 positions match TRBD2. Germline lookup yields CDR1 LNHDA and CDR2 SQIVND (reference sequence). The CDR3 covers 15 residues. V lost 1 base to trimming and J lost 4 bases; unmatched junction nucleotides: 4.

This clonotype showed up many times. The genes are TRBV18 and TRBJ2-5; maybe TRBD1 (6 bases). The CDR3 sequence is 13 residues long. Trimming removed 3 bases at V and 2 bases at J, with 7 bases between. Per germline, CDR1 KGHSH and CDR2 LQKENI. The CDR3 here is CASSPGHQETQYF. The DNA for the CDR3 is TGTGCCAGCTCACCGGGACATCAAGAGACCCAGTACTTC.

This clonotype occurred many times. The J gene is TRBJ2-5, the V gene TRBV29-1; the match to TRBD2 covers 11 bases. CDR3 length: 15 residues. The germline CDR1 and CDR2 sequences are SQVTM and ANQGSEA. J was trimmed by 5 bases and V by 4 bases; bases with no gene match: 9. The CDR3 DNA is TGCAGCGTTGGGGGGGGGCTAGCGGGAGGTGAGACCCAGTACTTC. Amino acid sequence: CSVGGGLAGGETQYF.

This clonotype was found many times. V usage is TRBV20-1 and J usage is TRBJ2-3; 8 nucleotides agree with TRBD1. The CDR3 consists of 14 residues. CDR1 and CDR2 (germline): DFQATT, SNEGSKA (reference sequence). The V and J ends lost 5 bases and 1 base, in that order; junction bases with no gene match: 5. The chain's CDR3 is CSALPGQGTDTQYF. DNA for the CDR3: TGCAGTGCTCTTCCGGGACAGGGCACAGATACGCAGTATTTT.

This clonotype was counted once. A read error is possible here, since a much larger clone lies one base away. V gene TRBV20-1 combines with J gene TRBJ1-1; D perhaps matches TRBD1 (5 bases). This CDR3 has 13 residues. Germline loops: CDR1 DFQATT, CDR2 SNEGSKA (reference sequence). Written as DNA, the CDR3 is TGCAGTGCTAGATCGCAGGGTAACACTGAAGCTTCCTTT. It is translated as CSARSQGNTEASF.

The sample holds many counts of this clonotype. This sequence joins TRBV9 and TRBJ1-6; TRBD1 matches 9 bases. The germline gives CDR1 SGDLS, CDR2 YYNGEE. Unmatched junction bases numbered 4, after V lost 3 bases and J lost 6 bases. The CDR3 covers 15 residues. DNA for the CDR3: TGTGCCAGCAGCGCGGGACAGGGAGGTAATTCACCCCTCCACTTT. Protein product: CASSAGQGGNSPLHF. The entire variable domain, with the rest obtained from reference TRBV9 and TRBJ1-6, is as follows: DSGVTQTPKHLITATGQRVTLRCSPRSGDLSVYWYQQSLDQGLQFLIQYYNGEERAKGNILERFSAQQFPDLHSELNLSSLELGDSALYFCASSAGQGGNSPLHFGNGTRLTVT.

The chain joins TRBV12-3 or TRBV12-4 to TRBJ2-6, with TRBD1 identical over 7 bases. The ends lost 3 bases at V and 5 bases at J; junction bases unmatched: 4. The CDR3 has 15 amino acids. CDR3 amino acids: CASSFGQARANVLTF. In nucleotides, the CDR3 is TGTGCCAGCAGTTTCGGACAGGCAAGGGCCAACGTCCTGACTTTC.

This clonotype has more than one count but fewer than ten. The CDR3 DNA reads TGTGCCAGCAGCCAAGAGGCACCAACTTTTAGGACCCAGTACTTC. It codes for CASSQEAPTFRTQYF. The chain couples TRBV3-1 to TRBJ2-5; unclear D gene. Germline CDR1 LGHDT, CDR2 YNNKEL (reference sequence). The CDR3 is 15 residues long. V was cut by 0 bases and J by 7 bases, with 15 bases left in between.

This clonotype was counted ten times or more. V is TRBV20-1 and J is TRBJ2-3; D possibly corresponds to TRBD2 (5 bases). The CDR3 totals 14 residues. The ends were cut back, 3 bases at V and 1 base at J, with 11 bases in the middle. Germline V gene lookup returns CDR1 DFQATT and CDR2 SNEGSKA (reference sequence). CDR3 in amino acids: CSASRAERTDTQYF. CDR3 DNA sequence: TGCAGTGCTAGCCGAGCGGAGCGCACAGATACGCAGTATTTT.

This clonotype was seen ten or more times. The chain combines TRBV27 with TRBJ2-7; D perhaps matches TRBD1 (5 bases). The V gene lost 6 bases and the J gene lost 4 bases, with 16 bases spanning the gap. Germline V CDR1 and CDR2: MNHEY, SMNVEV (reference sequence). The CDR3 extends over 14 amino acids. CDR3 in amino acids: CASSFSRVSYEQYF. For the CDR3, the DNA is TGTGCCAGCAGCTTTTCCAGGGTTTCGTACGAGCAGTACTTC.

This clonotype was seen ten or more times. This chain connects TRBV7-9 to TRBJ2-3, with D perhaps TRBD2 (5 bases). V was pared by 6 bases and J by 3 bases, with 10 bases between. This CDR3 is built from 13 residues. Germline V gene sequence: CDR1 SEHNR, CDR2 FQNEAQ (reference sequence). The CDR3 DNA reads as TGTGCCAGCAGGGGAGAGGGAACAGATACGCAGTATTTT. This encodes CASRGEGTDTQYF.

Ten or more counts support this clonotype. CDR3: CASSLARSGDPDTQYF. DNA of the CDR3: TGTGCCAGCAGTTTAGCGCGGTCGGGAGATCCAGATACGCAGTATTTT. The V gene is TRBV12-3 or TRBV12-4, the J gene TRBJ2-3; possibly TRBD2 for D (6 bases). V lost 0 bases and J lost 4, with 14 bases in between. This CDR3 has 16 amino acids.

This clonotype was seen repeatedly, ten times or more. The genes are TRBV7-2 and TRBJ2-7; TRBD2 matches 10 bases. Germline trimming cut 1 base from V and 7 bases from J; bases unmatched to any gene: 4. The germline CDR1 and CDR2 sequences are SGHTA and FQGNSA. This CDR3 spans 14 amino acids. CDR3 coding DNA: TGTGCCAGCAGCTTAGTTAGTAGCGGGAGGGAGCAGTACTTC. This encodes CASSLVSSGREQYF.

This clonotype was counted ten times or more. This sequence joins TRBV7-2 and TRBJ2-3; 7 bases are shared with TRBD1. From germline, CDR1 is SGHTA and CDR2 FQGNSA. The CDR3 sequence is 17 residues long. Germline trimming cut 3 bases from V and 4 bases from J; bases unmatched to any gene: 13. The chain's CDR3 is CASSLTGTSYRADTQYF. Here the CDR3 DNA reads TGTGCCAGCAGCTTGACAGGGACGTCTTACCGAGCAGATACGCAGTATTTT.

This clonotype was counted only a few times. V is TRBV7-2 and J is TRBJ2-4; D is perhaps TRBD2 (5 bases). The V end was cut by 4 bases, the J end by 7 bases, with 14 bases between. The CDR3 contains 14 residues. Germline CDR1 and CDR2: SGHTA and FQGNSA. CDR3 in amino acids: CASSSGLGWNIQYF. The CDR3 bases are TGTGCCAGCAGCTCCGGACTGGGTTGGAACATTCAGTACTTC.

In this sample, this clonotype turned up many times. The rearrangement uses TRBV20-1 and TRBJ1-1, with unresolved D. Trimming took 3 bases from V and 1 from J, leaving 12 bases between them. The length of the CDR3 is 14 residues. Germline CDR1 and CDR2: DFQATT and SNEGSKA (reference sequence). DNA of the CDR3: TGCAGTGCTAGGGGCCCAGGCGGGAACACTGAAGCTTTCTTT. Its translation: CSARGPGGNTEAFF.

This clonotype was recorded many times. The gene calls are TRBV6-1 and TRBJ1-2, with D perhaps TRBD1 (5 bases). Germline lookup yields CDR1 MNHNS and CDR2 SASEGT. V gave up 8 bases and J gave up 0 bases, with 19 bases separating them. CDR3 length equals 16 residues. The CDR3 DNA sequence: TGTGCCAGCTTCGGCCCGGGACTATCAGCTAACTATGGCTACACCTTC. Translating it yields CASFGPGLSANYGYTF.

This clonotype was found many times. The rearrangement joins TRBV5-1 to TRBJ2-1, with a tentative D call TRBD1 (5 bases). Germline lookup yields CDR1 SGHRS and CDR2 YFSETQ. The CDR3 is made up of 14 amino acids. Trimming left V 6 bases short and J 3 bases short, with 13 bases between. Written as DNA, the CDR3 is TGCGCCAGCACCCCGGACACTTACTACAATGAGCAGTTCTTC. Translating it yields CASTPDTYYNEQFF.

The table lists this clonotype with a few counts. V is TRBV20-1 and J is TRBJ2-4, with 12 bases fitting TRBD1. This CDR3 has 18 residues. Germline-derived CDR1 and CDR2 are DFQATT and SNEGSKA (reference sequence). The V gene end was trimmed by 4 bases and the J gene end by 0 bases; junction bases not matched to a gene: 10. This CDR3 is CSAKGQGALTLAKNIQYF. As DNA, the CDR3 is TGCAGTGCTAAGGGACAGGGGGCCCTGACTCTAGCCAAAAACATTCAGTACTTC.

This clonotype was picked up many times. The J gene is TRBJ1-2, the V gene TRBV24-1; D is uncertain. CDR1 is KGHDR, CDR2 SFDVKD, per germline. Deletions cut 5 bases from V and 4 bases from J, with 10 bases between. The CDR3 sequence is 13 residues long. CDR3 sequence (DNA): TGTGCCACCAGTGCAAGCCGGGGCTATGGCTACACCTTC. Its protein product is CATSASRGYGYTF.

V usage is TRBV19 and J usage is TRBJ1-2; maybe TRBD1 (6 bases). The germline gives CDR1 LNHDA, CDR2 SQIVND (reference sequence). Trimming took off 5 bases at V and 1 base at J, with 11 bases between the two ends. The CDR3 runs to 14 residues. CDR3 sequence (DNA): TGTGCCAGTAGTTCGCGGACAGATAACTATGGCTACACCTTC. Translating it yields CASSSRTDNYGYTF.

Points on this clonotype: A much larger clonotype is one base distant, so this may be a read error. The rearrangement links TRBV7-9 to TRBJ1-5; D is uncertain. V lost 7 bases, J lost 1 base, and 5 bases lay in between. CDR3 length: 12 amino acids. Germline CDR1 and CDR2: SEHNR and FQNEAQ (reference sequence). DNA of the CDR3: TGTGCCAGCACCCTCAGCAATCAGCCCCAGCATTTT. Protein sequence: CASTLSNQPQHF.

In this sample, this clonotype turned up many times. V gene TRBV10-3 combines with J gene TRBJ2-3; perhaps TRBD1 as D (6 bases). Trimming removed 6 bases at V and 5 bases at J, with 18 bases between. This CDR3 is built from 15 residues. Per the germline V gene, CDR1 is ENHRY and CDR2 is SYGVKD. The CDR3 DNA reads TGTGCCATCAGAATGGACAGCTTGGGGAAAGATACGCAGTATTTT. Residues: CAIRMDSLGKDTQYF.

This clonotype came up many times. V usage is TRBV24-1 and J usage is TRBJ2-1; 9 bases align to TRBD2. CDR1 KGHDR and CDR2 SFDVKD come from the germline V gene. The CDR3 has 16 residues. With V trimmed by 1 base and J by 7 bases, 7 bases remained unmatched. The DNA of the CDR3 is TGTGCCACCAGTGATTTTCGAGCGGGAGGTGGAAATGAGCAGTTCTTC. Translated, it gives CATSDFRAGGGNEQFF.

On this clonotype: A clone one base away is much larger, so this may be a read error. The V gene is TRBV28, the J gene TRBJ2-5; D is ambiguous. The V end lost 5 bases, the J end lost 5 bases, and 18 bases lay between the germline ends. This CDR3 contains 15 residues. From germline, CDR1 is MDHEN and CDR2 SYDVKM. The CDR3: CASSLPGRLSETQYF. Written as DNA, the CDR3 is TGTGCCAGCAGTCTTCCAGGAAGGTTAAGTGAGACCCAGTACTTC.